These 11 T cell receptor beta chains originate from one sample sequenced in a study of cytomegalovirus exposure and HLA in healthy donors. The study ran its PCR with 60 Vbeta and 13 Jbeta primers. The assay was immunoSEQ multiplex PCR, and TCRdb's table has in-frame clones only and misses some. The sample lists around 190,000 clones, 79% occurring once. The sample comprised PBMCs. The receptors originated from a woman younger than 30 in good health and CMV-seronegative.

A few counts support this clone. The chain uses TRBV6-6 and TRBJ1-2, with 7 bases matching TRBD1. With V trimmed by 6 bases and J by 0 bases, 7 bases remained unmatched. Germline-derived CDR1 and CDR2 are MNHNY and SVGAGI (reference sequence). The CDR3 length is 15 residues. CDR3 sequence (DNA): TGTGCCAGCAGCTCGCGTGGGACAGCTAACTATGGCTACACCTTC. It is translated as CASSSRGTANYGYTF.

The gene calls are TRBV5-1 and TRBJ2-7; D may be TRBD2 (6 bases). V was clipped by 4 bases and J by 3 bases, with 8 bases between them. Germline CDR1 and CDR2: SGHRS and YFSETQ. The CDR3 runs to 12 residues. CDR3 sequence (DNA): TGCGCCAGCAGCGGAGGGAACTACGAGCAGTACTTC. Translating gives CASSGGNYEQYF.

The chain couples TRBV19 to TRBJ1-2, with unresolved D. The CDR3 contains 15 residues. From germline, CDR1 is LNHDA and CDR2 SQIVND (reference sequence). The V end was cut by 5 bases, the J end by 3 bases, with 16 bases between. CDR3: CASSLTRFSDYGYTF. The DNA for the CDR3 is TGTGCCAGTAGTTTGACCAGGTTTAGCGACTATGGCTACACCTTC.

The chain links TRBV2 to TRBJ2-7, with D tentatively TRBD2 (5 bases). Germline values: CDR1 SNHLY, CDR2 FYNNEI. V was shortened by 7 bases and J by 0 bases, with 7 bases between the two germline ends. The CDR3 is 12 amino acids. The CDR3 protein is CASTAGSYEQYF. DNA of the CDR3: TGTGCCAGCACTGCGGGCTCCTACGAGCAGTACTTC.

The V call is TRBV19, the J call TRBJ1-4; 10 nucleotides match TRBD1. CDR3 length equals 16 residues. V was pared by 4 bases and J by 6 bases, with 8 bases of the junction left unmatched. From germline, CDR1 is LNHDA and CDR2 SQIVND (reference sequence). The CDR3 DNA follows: TGTGCCAGTAGTACCGGGACAGGGGCGCGGGATGAAAAACTGTTTTTT. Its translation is CASSTGTGARDEKLFF.

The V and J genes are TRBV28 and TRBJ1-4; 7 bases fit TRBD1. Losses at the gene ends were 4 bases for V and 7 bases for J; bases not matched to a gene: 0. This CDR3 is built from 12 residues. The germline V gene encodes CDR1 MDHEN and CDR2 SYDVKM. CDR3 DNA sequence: TGTGCCAGCAGTTACAGGGGTGAAAAACTGTTTTTT. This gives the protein CASSYRGEKLFF.

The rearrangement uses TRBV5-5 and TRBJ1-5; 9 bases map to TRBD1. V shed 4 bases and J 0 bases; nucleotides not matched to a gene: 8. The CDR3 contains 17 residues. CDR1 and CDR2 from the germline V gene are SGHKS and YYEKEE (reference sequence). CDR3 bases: TGTGCCAGCAGCGTGGGACAGGGACCCCATAGCAATCAGCCCCAGCATTTT. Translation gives CASSVGQGPHSNQPQHF.

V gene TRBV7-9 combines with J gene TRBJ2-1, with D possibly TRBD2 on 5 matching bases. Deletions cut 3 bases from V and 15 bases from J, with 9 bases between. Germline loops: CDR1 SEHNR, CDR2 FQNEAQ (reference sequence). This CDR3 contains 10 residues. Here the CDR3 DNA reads TGTGCCAGCAGCTTGGCGGGTCTGTTCTTC. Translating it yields CASSLAGLFF.

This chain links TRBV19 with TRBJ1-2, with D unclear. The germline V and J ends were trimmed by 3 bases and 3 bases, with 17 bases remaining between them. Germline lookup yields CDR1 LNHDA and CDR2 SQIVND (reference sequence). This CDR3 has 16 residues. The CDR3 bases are TGTGCCAGTAGTATCGACCCGGGGAGGGAGGACTATGGCTACACCTTC. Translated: CASSIDPGREDYGYTF.

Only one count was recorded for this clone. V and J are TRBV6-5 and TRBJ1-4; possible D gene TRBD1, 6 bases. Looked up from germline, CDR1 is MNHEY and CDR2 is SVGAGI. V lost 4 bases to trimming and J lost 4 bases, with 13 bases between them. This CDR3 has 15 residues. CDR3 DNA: TGTGCCAGCAGTTCCACCGGACAGCATAATGAAAAACTGTTTTTT. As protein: CASSSTGQHNEKLFF.

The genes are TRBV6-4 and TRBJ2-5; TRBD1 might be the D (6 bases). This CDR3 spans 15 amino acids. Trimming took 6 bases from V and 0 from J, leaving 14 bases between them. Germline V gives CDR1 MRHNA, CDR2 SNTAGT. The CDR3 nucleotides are TGTGCCAGCAGCCGGGACACTGAGTACCAAGAGACCCAGTACTTC. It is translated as CASSRDTEYQETQYF.